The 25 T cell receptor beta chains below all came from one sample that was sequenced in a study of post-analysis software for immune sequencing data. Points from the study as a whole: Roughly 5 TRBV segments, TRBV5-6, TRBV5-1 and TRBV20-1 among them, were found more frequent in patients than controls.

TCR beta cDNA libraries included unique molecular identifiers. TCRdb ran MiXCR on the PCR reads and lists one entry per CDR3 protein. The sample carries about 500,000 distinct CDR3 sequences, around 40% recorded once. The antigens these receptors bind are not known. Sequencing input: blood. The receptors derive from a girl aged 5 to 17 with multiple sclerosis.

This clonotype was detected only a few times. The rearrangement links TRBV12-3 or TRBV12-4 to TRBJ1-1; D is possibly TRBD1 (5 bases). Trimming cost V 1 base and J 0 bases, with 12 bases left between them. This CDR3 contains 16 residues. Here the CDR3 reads CASSLGGGFMNTEAFF. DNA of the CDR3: TGTGCCAGCAGTTTAGGTGGGGGTTTTATGAACACTGAAGCTTTCTTT.

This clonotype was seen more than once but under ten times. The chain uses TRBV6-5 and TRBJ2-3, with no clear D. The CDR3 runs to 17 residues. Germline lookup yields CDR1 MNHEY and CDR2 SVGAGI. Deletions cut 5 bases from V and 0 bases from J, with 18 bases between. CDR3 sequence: CASSKRLGVSSTDTQYF. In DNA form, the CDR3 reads TGTGCCAGCAGTAAAAGGCTGGGCGTTTCTAGCACAGATACGCAGTATTTT.

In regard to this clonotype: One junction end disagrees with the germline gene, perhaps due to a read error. The CDR3 spells CASSQVYTSVSSYGQYF. CDR3 in DNA: TGTGCCAGCAGCCAAGTTTATACTAGCGTTAGCTCCTACGGGCAGTACTTC. The chain has TRBV4-2 and TRBJ2-7; 7 bases match TRBD2. This CDR3 comprises 17 residues. The germline V gene encodes CDR1 LGHNA and CDR2 YNFKEQ.

CDR3 bases: TGTGCCAGCAGCAGACCCCTGGACTGGGCGGAAGAGCAGTACTTC. Translation: CASSRPLDWAEEQYF. The rearrangement joins TRBV12-3 or TRBV12-4 to TRBJ2-7; a weak D match, TRBD2 (5 bases). This CDR3 comprises 15 residues. Trimming removed 6 bases at V and 7 bases at J, with 22 bases between.

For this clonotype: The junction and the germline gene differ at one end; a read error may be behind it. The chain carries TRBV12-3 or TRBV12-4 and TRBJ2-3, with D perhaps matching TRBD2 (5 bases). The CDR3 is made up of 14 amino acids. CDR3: CASSLRAIPDAQYF. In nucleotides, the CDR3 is TGTGCCAGCAGCTTGAGGGCCATCCCAGATGCGCAGTATTTT.

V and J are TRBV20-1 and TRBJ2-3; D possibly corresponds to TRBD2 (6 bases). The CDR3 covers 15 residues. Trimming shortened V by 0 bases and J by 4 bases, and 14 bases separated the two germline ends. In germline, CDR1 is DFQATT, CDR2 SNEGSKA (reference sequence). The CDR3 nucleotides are TGCAGTGCTAGAGACTCCTCGGGAGTCTCAGATACGCAGTATTTT. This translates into CSARDSSGVSDTQYF.

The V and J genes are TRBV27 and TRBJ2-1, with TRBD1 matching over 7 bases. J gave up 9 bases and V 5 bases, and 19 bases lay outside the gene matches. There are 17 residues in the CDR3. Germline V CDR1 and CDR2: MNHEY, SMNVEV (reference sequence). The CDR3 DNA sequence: TGTGCCAGCAGTCAAACGGACAGGTTCTCGTTAAAACCTGAGCAGTTCTTC. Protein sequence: CASSQTDRFSLKPEQFF.

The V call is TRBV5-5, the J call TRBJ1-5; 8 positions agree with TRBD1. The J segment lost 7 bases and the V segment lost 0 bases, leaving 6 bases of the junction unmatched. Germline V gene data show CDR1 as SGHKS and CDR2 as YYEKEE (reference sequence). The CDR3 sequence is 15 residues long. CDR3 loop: CASSLVGDRGQPQHF. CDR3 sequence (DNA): TGTGCCAGCAGCTTGGTTGGCGACAGGGGACAGCCCCAGCATTTT.

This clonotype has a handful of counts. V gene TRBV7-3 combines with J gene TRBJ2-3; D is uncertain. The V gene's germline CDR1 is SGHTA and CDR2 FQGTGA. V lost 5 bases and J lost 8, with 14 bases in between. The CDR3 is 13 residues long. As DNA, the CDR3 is TGTGCCAGCAGCCCCTTCCGCCTGGGTACGCAGTATTTT. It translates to CASSPFRLGTQYF.

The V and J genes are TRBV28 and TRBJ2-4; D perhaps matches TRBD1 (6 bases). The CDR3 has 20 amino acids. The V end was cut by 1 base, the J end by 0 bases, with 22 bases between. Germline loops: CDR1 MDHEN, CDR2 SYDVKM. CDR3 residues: CASSLFSAGQFVEAKNIQYF. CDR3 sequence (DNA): TGTGCCAGCAGTTTATTTTCCGCCGGACAGTTTGTGGAAGCCAAAAACATTCAGTACTTC.

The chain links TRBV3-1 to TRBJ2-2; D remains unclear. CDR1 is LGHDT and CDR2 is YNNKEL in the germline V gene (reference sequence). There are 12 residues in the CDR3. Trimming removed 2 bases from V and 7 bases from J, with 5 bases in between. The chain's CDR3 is CASSQLLGELFF. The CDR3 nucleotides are TGTGCCAGCAGCCAACTACTCGGGGAGCTGTTTTTT. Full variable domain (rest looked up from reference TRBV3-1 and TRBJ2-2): DTAVSQTPKYLVTQMGNDKSIKCEQNLGHDTMYWYKQDSKKFLKIMFSYNNKELIINETVPNRFSPKSPDKAHLNLHINSLELGDSAVYFCASSQLLGELFFGEGSRLTVL.

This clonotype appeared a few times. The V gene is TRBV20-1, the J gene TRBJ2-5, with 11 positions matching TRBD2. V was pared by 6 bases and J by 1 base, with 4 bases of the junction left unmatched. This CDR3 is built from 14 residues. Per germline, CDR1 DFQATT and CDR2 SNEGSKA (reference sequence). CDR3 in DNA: TGCAGTGCGCCCGGGACTAGCGGCCAAGAGACCCAGTACTTC. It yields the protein CSAPGTSGQETQYF.

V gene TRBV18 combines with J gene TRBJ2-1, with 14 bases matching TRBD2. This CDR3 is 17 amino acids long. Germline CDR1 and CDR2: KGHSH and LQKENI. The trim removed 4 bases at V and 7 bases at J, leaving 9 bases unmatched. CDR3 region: CASSQGTSGRWDNEQFF. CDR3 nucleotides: TGTGCCAGCTCACAGGGGACTAGCGGGAGATGGGATAATGAGCAGTTCTTC.

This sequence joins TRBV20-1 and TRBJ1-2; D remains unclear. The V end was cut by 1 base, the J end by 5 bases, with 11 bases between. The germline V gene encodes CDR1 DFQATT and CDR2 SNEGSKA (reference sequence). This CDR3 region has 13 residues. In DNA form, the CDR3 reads TGCAGTGCTAGAGGAGGCAGAAGTTATGGCTACACCTTC. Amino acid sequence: CSARGGRSYGYTF.

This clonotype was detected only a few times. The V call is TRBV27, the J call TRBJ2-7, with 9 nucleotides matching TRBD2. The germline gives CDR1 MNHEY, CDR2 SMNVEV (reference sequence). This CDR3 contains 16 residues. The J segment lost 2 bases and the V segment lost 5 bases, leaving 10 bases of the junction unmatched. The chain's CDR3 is CASSPLSSGNPYEQYF. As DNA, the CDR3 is TGTGCCAGCAGTCCCCTCTCTAGCGGGAATCCCTACGAGCAGTACTTC.

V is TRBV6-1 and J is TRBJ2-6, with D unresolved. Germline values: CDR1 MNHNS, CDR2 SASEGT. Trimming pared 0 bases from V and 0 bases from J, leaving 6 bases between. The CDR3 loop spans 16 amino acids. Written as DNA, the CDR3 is TGTGCCAGCAGTGAAGCCTTACTCTCTGGGGCCAACGTCCTGACTTTC. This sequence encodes CASSEALLSGANVLTF.

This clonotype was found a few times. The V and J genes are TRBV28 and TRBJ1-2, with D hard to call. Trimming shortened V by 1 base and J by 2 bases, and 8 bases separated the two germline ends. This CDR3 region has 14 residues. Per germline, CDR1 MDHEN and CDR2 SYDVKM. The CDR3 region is CASSLSGKNYGYTF. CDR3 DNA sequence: TGTGCCAGCAGTTTATCCGGGAAAAACTATGGCTACACCTTC.

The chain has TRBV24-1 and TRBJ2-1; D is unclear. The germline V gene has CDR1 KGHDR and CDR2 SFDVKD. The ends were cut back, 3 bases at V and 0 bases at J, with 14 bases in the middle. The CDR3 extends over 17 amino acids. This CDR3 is CATSDPAGSSSYNEQFF. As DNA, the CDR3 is TGTGCCACCAGTGATCCGGCCGGTTCTAGCTCCTACAATGAGCAGTTCTTC.

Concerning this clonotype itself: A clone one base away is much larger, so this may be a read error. The CDR3 sequence: CSASFRTSGSDGQFF. The DNA for the CDR3 is TGCAGTGCTAGTTTCCGGACTAGCGGGAGCGATGGGCAGTTCTTC. This rearrangement joins TRBV20-1 to TRBJ2-1; 13 bases map to TRBD2. CDR1 is DFQATT and CDR2 is SNEGSKA in the germline V gene (reference sequence). V shed 3 bases and J 12 bases; nucleotides not matched to a gene: 11. The CDR3 has 15 residues.

The CDR3 spells CASSWGQRETQYF. The DNA of the CDR3 is TGTGCCAGCAGCTGGGGACAAAGGGAGACCCAGTACTTC. This chain joins TRBV7-2 and TRBJ2-7; TRBD1 might be the D (6 bases). The DNA end is more similar to TRBJ2-5, so the J call may be wrong. Germline CDR1 reads SGHTA; CDR2 reads FQGNSA. This CDR3 has 13 residues.

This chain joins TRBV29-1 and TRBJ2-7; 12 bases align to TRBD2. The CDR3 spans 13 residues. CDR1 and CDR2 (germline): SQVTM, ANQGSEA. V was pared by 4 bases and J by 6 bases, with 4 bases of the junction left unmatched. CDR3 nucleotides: TGCAGCGTTGTCCCACTAGCGGGAGGCGAGCAGTACTTC. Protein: CSVVPLAGGEQYF.

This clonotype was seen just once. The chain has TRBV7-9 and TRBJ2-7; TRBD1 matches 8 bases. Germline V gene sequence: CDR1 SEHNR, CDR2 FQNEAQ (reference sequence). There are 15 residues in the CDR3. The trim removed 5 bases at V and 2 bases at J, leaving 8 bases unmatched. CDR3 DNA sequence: TGTGCCAGCAGCCCCCGACAGGGGAGAACCTACGAGCAGTACTTC. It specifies CASSPRQGRTYEQYF.

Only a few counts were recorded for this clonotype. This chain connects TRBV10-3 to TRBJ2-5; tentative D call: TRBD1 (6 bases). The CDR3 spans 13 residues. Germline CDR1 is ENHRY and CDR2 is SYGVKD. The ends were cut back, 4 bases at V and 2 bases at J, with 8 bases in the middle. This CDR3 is CAISVGAQETQYF. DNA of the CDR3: TGTGCCATCAGTGTGGGGGCTCAAGAGACCCAGTACTTC.

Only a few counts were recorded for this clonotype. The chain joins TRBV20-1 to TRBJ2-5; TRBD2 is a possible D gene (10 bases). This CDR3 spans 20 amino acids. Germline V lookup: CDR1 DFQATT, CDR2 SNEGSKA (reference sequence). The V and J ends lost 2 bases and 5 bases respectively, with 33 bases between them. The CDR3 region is CSARNIPGQGAGGPSETQYF. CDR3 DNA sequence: TGCAGTGCTAGAAATATCCCGGGACAGGGAGCGGGAGGGCCCTCTGAGACCCAGTACTTC.

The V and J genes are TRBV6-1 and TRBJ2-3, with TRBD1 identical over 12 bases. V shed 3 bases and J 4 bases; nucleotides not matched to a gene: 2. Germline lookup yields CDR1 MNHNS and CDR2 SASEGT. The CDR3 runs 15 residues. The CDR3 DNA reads TGTGCCAGCAGTGATGGGACAGGGGGCCCAGATACGCAGTATTTT. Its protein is CASSDGTGGPDTQYF.